This T cell receptor beta chain was captured by sequencing in a study of T-cell memory formation after mild COVID-19 (dated by TCRdb to about 2021). Background for the entire study: TCR sequence clusters from the two donors were found to be largely donor specific. Longitudinal TCRalpha and TCRbeta repertoire sequencing tracked T-cell clones expanding and contracting after mild COVID-19 in a couple of donors. The cohort comprised two young, previously healthy adult volunteers, one female and one male. Broader findings and caveats from the paper: The study included only a couple of mild cases, and larger cohorts that include severe cases with pre-infection samples were judged to be necessary. Contracting CD4+ clones were found mainly in CM and EM memory subsets, while CD8+ clones were enriched in EMRA. SARS-CoV-2 specificity was not confirmed for the second-wave clones peaking on day 37. Some responding clones were found in pre-infection memory, which suggests that pre-existing cross-reactive memory T cells took part in the SARS-CoV-2 response. Clones contracting from day 15 to 85 had balanced CD4/CD8 phenotypes, while a second wave expanding from day 15 to 37 was biased towards CD4+.

Ficoll-Paque density gradient centrifugation was used to isolate PBMCs. As to this clonotype: The target of this receptor is not known. No base quality information exists; no much larger clone differs at one position.

The CDR3 has 15 amino acids, counting the end cysteine and phenylalanine. Only CDR3 DNA is held: 45 bases, read in frame from base 1. A distance of 21 bases separates the germline ends of V and J, which lose 8 bases and 5 bases respectively. Taken from the germline V gene (reference sequence), the CDR1 and CDR2 loops are SEHNR and FQNEAQ. Sequencing relied on an Illumina NovaSeq 6000. Using 5'RACE with constant-segment primers, TCRalpha and TCRbeta cDNA libraries were constructed, with sample barcodes and unique molecular identifiers added in the process. RNA was extracted from every sample with Trizol reagent. Library amplification was performed in two PCR steps, and a second sample barcode and Illumina TruSeq adapters were introduced in the second step. Libraries were sequenced on an Illumina NovaSeq with 2 x 150 bp paired-end reads. The study's processing was this. The reads were demultiplexed and collapsed into UMI-guided consensus sequences using migec v1.2.7. Using mixcr v2.1.11, UMI consensuses were aligned to TRA and TRB V and J templates and then assembled into clonotypes. Expanded or contracted clonotypes were those called significant by both edgeR and NoisET, with noise models trained on biological replicates. For edgeR calls, a false discovery rate-adjusted p below 0.01 and a log2 fold-change threshold of 1 were applied. As an exploratory analysis of dynamics, max-normalized trajectories of the 1000 most abundant clonotypes were examined with PCA combined with hierarchical clustering. Each responding clone was given a CD4 or CD8 phenotype based on the CD4+ and CD8+ repertoires, which had been sequenced separately. The public reads were reprocessed in TCRdb via fastp at Q25 and MiXCR, keeping in-frame beta chains. Rows with a matching CDR3 protein are joined into one entry that keeps the most common DNA and genes. For this entry, the V and J calls and clone size follow TCRdb and not the study's own pipeline. A total of about 390,000 distinct CDR3 sequences appear in this sample, roughly 15% of them only once. The top ten constitute 20% to 25% of the sample.

The V and J genes are TRBV7-9 and TRBJ1-1; the D gene is perhaps TRBD1, from 6 matching bases. This TCR came from a young man who had mild COVID-19 (a few samples of this study predate the infection). The sample titles of this study are shuffled in the database, so cell type and time point are left out; the donor was told from shared clones. The sample was PBMCs or a T cell subset sorted from them (not recorded which). The nucleotides read TGTGCCAGCCGGGGATACAGGGAAAAGGGGACTGAAGCTTTCTTT. It translates as CASRGYREKGTEAFF. Reference TRBV7-9 and TRBJ1-1 proteins supply the regions before and after the CDR3; the full variable domain is: DTGVSQNPRHKITKRGQNVTFRCDPISEHNRLYWYRQTLGQGPEFLTYFQNEAQLEKSRLLSDRFSAERPKGSFSTLEIQRTEQGDSAMYLCASRGYREKGTEAFFGQGTRLTVV.